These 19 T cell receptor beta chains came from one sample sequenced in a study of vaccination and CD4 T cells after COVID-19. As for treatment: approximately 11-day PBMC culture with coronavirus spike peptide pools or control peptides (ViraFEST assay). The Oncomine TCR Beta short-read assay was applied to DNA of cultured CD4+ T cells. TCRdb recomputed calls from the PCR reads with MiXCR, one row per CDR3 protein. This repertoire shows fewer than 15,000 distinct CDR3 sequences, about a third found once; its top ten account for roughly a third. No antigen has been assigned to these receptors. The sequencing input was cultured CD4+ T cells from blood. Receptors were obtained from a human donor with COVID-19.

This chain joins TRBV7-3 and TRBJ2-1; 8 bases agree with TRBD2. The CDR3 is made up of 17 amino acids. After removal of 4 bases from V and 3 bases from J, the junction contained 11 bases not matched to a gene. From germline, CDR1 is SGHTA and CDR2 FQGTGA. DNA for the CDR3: TGTGCCAGCAGCTCTCCCCGGGAGGGGGGAAACTACAATGAGCAGTTCTTC. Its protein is CASSSPREGGNYNEQFF.

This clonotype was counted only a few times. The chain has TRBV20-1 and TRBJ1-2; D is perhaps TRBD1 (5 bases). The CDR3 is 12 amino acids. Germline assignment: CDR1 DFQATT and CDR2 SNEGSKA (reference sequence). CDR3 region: CTPAGLNYGYTF. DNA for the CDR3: TGCACCCCGGCAGGGCTTAACTATGGCTACACCTTC.

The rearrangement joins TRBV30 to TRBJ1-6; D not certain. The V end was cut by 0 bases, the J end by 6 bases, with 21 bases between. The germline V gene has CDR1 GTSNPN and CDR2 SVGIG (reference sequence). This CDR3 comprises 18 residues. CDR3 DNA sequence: TGTGCCTGGAGTGTACCTCCGGGGTTGGGCAGGAGTAATTCACCCCTCCACTTT. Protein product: CAWSVPPGLGRSNSPLHF.

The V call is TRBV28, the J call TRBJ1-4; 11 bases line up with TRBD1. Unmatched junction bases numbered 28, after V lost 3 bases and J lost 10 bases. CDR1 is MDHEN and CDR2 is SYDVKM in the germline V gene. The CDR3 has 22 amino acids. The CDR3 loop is CASSFQRSGQGAPGFEVGKLFF. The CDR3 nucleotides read TGTGCCAGCAGTTTCCAAAGGAGCGGACAGGGGGCGCCGGGGTTTGAAGTTGGAAAACTGTTTTTT. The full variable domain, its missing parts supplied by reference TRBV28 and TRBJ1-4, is DVKVTQSSRYLVKRTGEKVFLECVQDMDHENMFWYRQDPGLGLRLIYFSYDVKMKEKGDIPEGYSVSREKKERFSLILESASTNQTSMYLCASSFQRSGQGAPGFEVGKLFFGSGTQLSVL.

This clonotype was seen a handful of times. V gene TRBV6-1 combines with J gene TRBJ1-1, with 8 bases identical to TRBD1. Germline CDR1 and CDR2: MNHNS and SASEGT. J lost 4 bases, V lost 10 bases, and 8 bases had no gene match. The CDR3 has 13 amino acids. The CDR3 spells CATQGALGTEAFF. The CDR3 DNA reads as TGTGCCACCCAGGGGGCTTTGGGCACTGAAGCTTTCTTT.

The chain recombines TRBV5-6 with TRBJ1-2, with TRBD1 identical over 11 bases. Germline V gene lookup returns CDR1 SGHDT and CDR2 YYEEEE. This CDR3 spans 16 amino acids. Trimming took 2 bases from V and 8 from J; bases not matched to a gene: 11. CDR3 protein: CASSFPRGQGARGYTF. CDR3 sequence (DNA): TGTGCCAGCAGCTTTCCTCGTGGACAGGGGGCTCGAGGCTACACCTTC.

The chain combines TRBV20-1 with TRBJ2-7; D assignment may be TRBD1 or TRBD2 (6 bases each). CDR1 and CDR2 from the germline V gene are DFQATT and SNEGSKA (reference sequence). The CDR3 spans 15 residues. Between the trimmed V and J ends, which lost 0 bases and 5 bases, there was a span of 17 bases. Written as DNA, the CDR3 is TGCAGTGCTAGAGATAGCGGCAGGGGAAACGACGAGCAGTACTTC. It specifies CSARDSGRGNDEQYF.

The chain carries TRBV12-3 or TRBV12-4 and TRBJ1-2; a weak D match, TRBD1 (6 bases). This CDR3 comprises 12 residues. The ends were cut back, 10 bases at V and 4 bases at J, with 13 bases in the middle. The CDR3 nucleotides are TGTGCCACCTCAATAGGGGGCTATGGCTACACCTTC. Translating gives CATSIGGYGYTF.

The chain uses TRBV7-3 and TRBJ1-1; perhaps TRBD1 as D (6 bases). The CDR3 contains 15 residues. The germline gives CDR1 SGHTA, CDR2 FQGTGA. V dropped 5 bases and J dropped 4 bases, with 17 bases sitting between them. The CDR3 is CASSVWGGGRTEAFF. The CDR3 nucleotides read TGTGCCAGCAGCGTGTGGGGCGGGGGGCGCACTGAAGCTTTCTTT.

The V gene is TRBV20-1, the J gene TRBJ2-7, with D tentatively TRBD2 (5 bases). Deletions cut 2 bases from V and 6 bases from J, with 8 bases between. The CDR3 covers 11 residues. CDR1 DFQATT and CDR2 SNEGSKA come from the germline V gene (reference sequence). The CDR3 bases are TGCAGTGCTAGAAGACGGGGCGAGCAGTACTTC. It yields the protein CSARRRGEQYF.

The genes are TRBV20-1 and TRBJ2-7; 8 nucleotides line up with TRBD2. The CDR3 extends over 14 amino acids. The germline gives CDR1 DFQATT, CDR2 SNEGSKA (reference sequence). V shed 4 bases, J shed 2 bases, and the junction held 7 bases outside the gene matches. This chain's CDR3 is CSATRAGLAYEQYF. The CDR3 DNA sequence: TGCAGTGCTACGAGAGCGGGACTAGCCTACGAGCAGTACTTC.

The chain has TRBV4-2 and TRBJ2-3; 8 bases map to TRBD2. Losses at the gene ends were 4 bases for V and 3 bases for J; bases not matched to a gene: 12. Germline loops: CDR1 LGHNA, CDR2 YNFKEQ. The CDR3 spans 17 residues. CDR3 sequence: CASSPPVGSGGTDTQYF. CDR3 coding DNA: TGTGCCAGCAGCCCCCCAGTTGGAAGCGGGGGAACAGATACGCAGTATTTT.

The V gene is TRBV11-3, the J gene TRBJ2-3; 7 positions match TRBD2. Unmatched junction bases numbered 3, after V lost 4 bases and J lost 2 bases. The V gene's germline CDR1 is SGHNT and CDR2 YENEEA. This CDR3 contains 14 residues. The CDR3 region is CASSYRGVTDTQYF. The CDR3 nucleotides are TGTGCCAGCAGCTACCGGGGGGTCACAGATACGCAGTATTTT.

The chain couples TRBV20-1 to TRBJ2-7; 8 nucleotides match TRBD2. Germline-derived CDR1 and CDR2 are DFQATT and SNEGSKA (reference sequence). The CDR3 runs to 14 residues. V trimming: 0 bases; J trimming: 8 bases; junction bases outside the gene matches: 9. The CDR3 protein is CSARDLAGGLKQYF. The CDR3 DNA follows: TGCAGTGCTAGAGATTTGGCGGGGGGCCTTAAGCAGTACTTC.

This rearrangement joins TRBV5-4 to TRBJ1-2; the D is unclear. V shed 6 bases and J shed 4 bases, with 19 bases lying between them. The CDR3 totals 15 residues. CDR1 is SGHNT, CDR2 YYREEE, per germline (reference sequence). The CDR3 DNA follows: TGTGCCAGCACCACCCCCCGGGATCGTCGCTATGGCTACACCTTC. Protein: CASTTPRDRRYGYTF.

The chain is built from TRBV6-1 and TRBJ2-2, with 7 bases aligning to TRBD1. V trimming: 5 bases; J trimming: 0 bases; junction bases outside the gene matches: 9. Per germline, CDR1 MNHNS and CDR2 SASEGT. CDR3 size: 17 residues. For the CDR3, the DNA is TGTGCCAGCAGTCAGGACAGGACAGGAGCGAACACCGGGGAGCTGTTTTTT. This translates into CASSQDRTGANTGELFF.

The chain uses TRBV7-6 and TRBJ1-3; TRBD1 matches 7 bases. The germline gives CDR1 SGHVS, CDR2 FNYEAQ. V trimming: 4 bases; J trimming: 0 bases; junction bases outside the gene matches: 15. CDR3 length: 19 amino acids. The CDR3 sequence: CASSSLAFKGTDSGNTIYF. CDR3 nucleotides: TGTGCCAGCAGCTCGTTAGCCTTTAAAGGGACAGACTCTGGAAACACCATATATTTT.

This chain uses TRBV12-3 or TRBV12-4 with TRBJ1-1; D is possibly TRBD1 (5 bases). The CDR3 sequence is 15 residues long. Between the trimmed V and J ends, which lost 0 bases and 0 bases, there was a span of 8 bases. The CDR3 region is CASSLARQMNTEAFF. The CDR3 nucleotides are TGTGCCAGCAGTTTAGCCCGACAGATGAACACTGAAGCTTTCTTT.

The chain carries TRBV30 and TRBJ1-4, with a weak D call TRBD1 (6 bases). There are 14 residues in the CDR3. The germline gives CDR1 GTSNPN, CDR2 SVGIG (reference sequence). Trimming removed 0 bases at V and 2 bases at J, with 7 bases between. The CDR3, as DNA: TGTGCCTGGAGTGTTGGGGGCACTAATGAAAAACTGTTTTTT. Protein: CAWSVGGTNEKLFF.